The 9 T cell receptor beta chains below were found in one sample sequenced in a study of Graves' ophthalmopathy and Graves' hyperthyroidism. RNA transcripts were the template, and TCR beta CDR3 regions were amplified from them. Following a first-round RT-PCR that used HTBI primers, a second-round multiplex PCR was carried out. TCRdb ran MiXCR on the multiplex PCR reads and lists one entry per CDR3 protein. The table records about 740,000 distinct CDR3 sequences, 40% of them present only once. The sequencing sample was made of peripheral blood. All receptors come from an adult man with Graves' ophthalmopathy.

V is TRBV7-6 and J is TRBJ1-6, with 7 bases aligning to TRBD1. Trimming removed 1 base from V and 7 bases from J; junction bases left unmatched: 4. The CDR3 extends over 15 amino acids. Germline loops: CDR1 SGHVS, CDR2 FNYEAQ. CDR3 nucleotide sequence: TGTGCCAGCAGCTTAGGCCCAGGGGGAAATTCACCCCTCCACTTT. This codes for CASSLGPGGNSPLHF.

This chain connects TRBV24-1 to TRBJ1-5; 7 bases map to TRBD1. CDR3 length: 16 amino acids. The germline V gene has CDR1 KGHDR and CDR2 SFDVKD. Trimming cost V 11 bases and J 0 bases; bases outside gene matches: 12. CDR3 in amino acids: CASRSGGRYSNQPQHF. In nucleotides, the CDR3 is TGTGCCAGCAGGTCAGGGGGGAGATATAGCAATCAGCCCCAGCATTTT.

The sample holds many counts of this clonotype. The chain carries TRBV10-2 and TRBJ1-1, with D unresolved. The germline gives CDR1 WSHSY, CDR2 SAAADI. V was pared by 6 bases and J by 0 bases, with 11 bases between. There are 14 residues in the CDR3. The CDR3 loop reads CASRIGSLNTEAFF. CDR3 DNA: TGCGCCAGCAGAATCGGGTCACTGAACACTGAAGCTTTCTTT.

This clonotype was picked up many times. This rearrangement joins TRBV12-3 or TRBV12-4 to TRBJ1-6; 11 bases map to TRBD1. The CDR3 runs to 14 residues. After removal of 6 bases from V and 10 bases from J, the junction contained 5 bases not matched to a gene. DNA for the CDR3: TGTGCCAGCAGCCCGGGGACAGGGGGATCACCCCTCCACTTT. This encodes CASSPGTGGSPLHF.

This chain connects TRBV9 to TRBJ2-2, with D possibly matching TRBD2 (5 bases). The CDR3 loop spans 14 amino acids. CDR1 and CDR2 from the germline V gene are SGDLS and YYNGEE. Trimming pared 5 bases from V and 1 base from J, leaving 9 bases between. CDR3 amino acids: CASSHRGNTGELFF. In nucleotides, the CDR3 is TGTGCCAGCAGTCACCGGGGGAACACCGGGGAGCTGTTTTTT.

This clonotype came up a few times. V gene TRBV20-1 combines with J gene TRBJ2-7; D remains unclear. CDR1 is DFQATT and CDR2 is SNEGSKA in the germline V gene (reference sequence). Trimming left V 7 bases short and J 1 base short, with 11 bases between. This CDR3 spans 12 amino acids. The CDR3 region has the DNA TGCAGTGGGGCGAGAAGATCCTACGAGCAGTACTTC. Amino acids: CSGARRSYEQYF.

The rearrangement joins TRBV25-1 to TRBJ1-2, with TRBD1 matching over 8 bases. CDR3 length: 14 amino acids. Germline lookup yields CDR1 MGHDK and CDR2 SYGVNS. Here the CDR3 DNA reads TGTGCAAGAGAGCAGGGGGCTTGGGACTATGGCTACACCTTC. Translation gives CAREQGAWDYGYTF.

The table lists this clonotype with many counts. The rearrangement joins TRBV7-8 to TRBJ2-5; D unresolved. The germline CDR1 and CDR2 sequences are SGHVS and FQNEAQ. This CDR3 spans 13 amino acids. Trimming shortened V by 4 bases and J by 5 bases, and 11 bases separated the two germline ends. The CDR3, as DNA: TGTGCCAGCAGCTCGCAGGTCCGGGAGACCCAGTACTTC. Translating it yields CASSSQVRETQYF.

This clonotype was counted ten times or more. The V and J genes are TRBV24-1 and TRBJ1-5; D is unresolved. CDR1 is KGHDR and CDR2 is SFDVKD in the germline V gene. This CDR3 comprises 15 residues. Trimming removed 4 bases from V and 0 bases from J, with 9 bases in between. CDR3: CATSDPGDSNQPQHF. CDR3 coding DNA: TGTGCCACCAGTGACCCTGGGGATAGCAATCAGCCCCAGCATTTT.